This T cell receptor (beta chain) originates from a study of cytomegalovirus exposure and HLA in healthy donors. Study results and caveats: The study designated 150 to 200 TCR beta chains cytomegalovirus-associated.

Trimming took 4 bases from V and 5 from J; bases not matched to a gene: 10. In germline, CDR1 is MNHEY, CDR2 SMNVEV (reference sequence). The CDR3 runs 16 residues. This clone was seen just once. As yet, its antigen is unknown. The table came from immunoSEQ multiplex PCR; TCRdb's copy has only in-frame clones and leaves some out. This table holds 95,000 to 150,000 clones, around nine tenths found once. The chain carries TRBV27 and TRBJ2-2; 7 nucleotides agree with TRBD1. The sequence was obtained from a woman aged 18-29 years in good health and CMV-seronegative. The material sequenced was PBMCs. The CDR3 DNA sequence: TGTGCCAGCAGTTCCCGGTTCGTGACAGGGACCGGGGAGCTGTTTTTT. This translates into CASSSRFVTGTGELFF.